The clone carrying this TCR beta chain was seen more than once but under ten times. Its antigen remains unknown. CDR3 length: 17 amino acids. The trim removed 6 bases at V and 2 bases at J, leaving 9 bases unmatched. One entry per CDR3 protein, called by TCRdb with MiXCR from the 5' RACE reads. The sample lists 540,000 or so distinct CDR3 sequences, 20% to 25% occurring once. The source of the sample is a study of identical twins. Notes on the study in general: There were fewer insertions in abundant cord blood beta clonotypes, but memory repertoires showed no such pattern. It was out-of-frame TCR alpha sharing in monozygotic twins that models underestimated. Part of the zero-insertion signal could reflect confounding by invariant MAIT and iNKT cells.

The sample was also linked to a second study, of yellow fever vaccine responses in identical twins.

This clonotype originated in a young woman in good health. Sequencing was performed on CD4+ T cells sorted from blood. The genes are TRBV12-3 or TRBV12-4 and TRBJ2-7, with TRBD2 matching over 14 bases. CDR3 sequence reads: CASSSGTSGRWAYEQYF. DNA for the CDR3: TGTGCCAGCAGCTCCGGGACTAGCGGGAGATGGGCCTACGAGCAGTACTTC.